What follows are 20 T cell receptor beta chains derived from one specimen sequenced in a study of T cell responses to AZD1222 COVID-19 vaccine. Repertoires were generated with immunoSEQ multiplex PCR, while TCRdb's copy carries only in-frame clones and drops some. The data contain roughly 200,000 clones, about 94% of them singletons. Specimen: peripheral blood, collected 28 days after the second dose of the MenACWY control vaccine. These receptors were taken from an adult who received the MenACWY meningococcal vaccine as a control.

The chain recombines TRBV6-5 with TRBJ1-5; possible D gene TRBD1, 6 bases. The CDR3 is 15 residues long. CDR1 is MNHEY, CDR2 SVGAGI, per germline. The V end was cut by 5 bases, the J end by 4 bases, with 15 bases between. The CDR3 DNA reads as TGTGCCAGCAGTCCGACAGGTTTCTATAATCAGCCCCAGCATTTT. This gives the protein CASSPTGFYNQPQHF.

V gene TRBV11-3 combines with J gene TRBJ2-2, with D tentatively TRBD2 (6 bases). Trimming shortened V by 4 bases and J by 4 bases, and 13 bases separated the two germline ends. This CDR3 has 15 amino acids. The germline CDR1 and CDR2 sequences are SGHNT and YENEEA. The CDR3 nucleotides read TGTGCCAGCAGCTCGGGACTCCTGGGCACCGGGGAGCTGTTTTTT. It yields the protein CASSSGLLGTGELFF.

For the CDR3, the DNA is TGTGCCAGCAGCAAACGGCTAGCGGAAAAGGAGCAGTACTTC. Protein: CASSKRLAEKEQYF. The genes are TRBV21-1 and TRBJ2-7; the D segment call TRBD2 is taken from the table without a DNA check. TRBV21-1 is listed as a pseudogene. CDR3 length: 14 amino acids.

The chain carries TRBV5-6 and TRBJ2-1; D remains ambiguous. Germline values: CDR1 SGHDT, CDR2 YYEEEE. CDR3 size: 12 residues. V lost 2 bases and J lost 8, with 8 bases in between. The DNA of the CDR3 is TGTGCCAGCAGCTTTGTTTTTCATGAGCAGTTCTTC. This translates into CASSFVFHEQFF.

The CDR3 nucleotides read TGTGCCAGCAGTTACTCCTTTCGGGGAGAGCAGTACTTC. Its translation is CASSYSFRGEQYF. The chain couples TRBV6-5 to TRBJ2-7, with D possibly being TRBD2 (5 bases). Germline CDR1 is MNHEY and CDR2 is SVGAGI. There are 13 residues in the CDR3. Trimming removed 0 bases at V and 7 bases at J, with 10 bases between.

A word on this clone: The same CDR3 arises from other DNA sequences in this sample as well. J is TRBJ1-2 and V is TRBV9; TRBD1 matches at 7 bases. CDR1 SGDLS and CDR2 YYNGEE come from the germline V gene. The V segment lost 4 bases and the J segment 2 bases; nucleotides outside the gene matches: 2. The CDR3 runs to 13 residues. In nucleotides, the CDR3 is TGTGCCAGCAGCCCGACAGGGAACTATGGCTACACCTTC. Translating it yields CASSPTGNYGYTF.

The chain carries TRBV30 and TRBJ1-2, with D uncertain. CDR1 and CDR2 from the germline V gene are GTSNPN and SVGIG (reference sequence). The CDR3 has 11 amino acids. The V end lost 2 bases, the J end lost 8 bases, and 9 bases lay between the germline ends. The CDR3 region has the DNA TGTGCCTGGAGTTCGGGTCGAGGCTACACCTTC. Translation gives CAWSSGRGYTF.

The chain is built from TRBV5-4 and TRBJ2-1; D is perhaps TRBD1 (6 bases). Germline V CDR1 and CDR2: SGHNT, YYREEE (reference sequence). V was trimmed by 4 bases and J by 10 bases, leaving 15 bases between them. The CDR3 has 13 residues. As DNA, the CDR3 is TGTGCCAGCAGCCCAAACAGGGACGGCGAGCAGTTCTTC. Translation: CASSPNRDGEQFF.

The CDR3 protein is CASSLIMNTEAFF. CDR3 in DNA: TGTGCCAGCAGCTTAATTATGAACACTGAAGCTTTCTTT. J is TRBJ1-1 and V is TRBV5-4; D not resolved. The CDR3 consists of 13 residues. V was pared by 2 bases and J by 0 bases, with 5 bases between. From germline, CDR1 is SGHNT and CDR2 YYREEE (reference sequence).

The CDR3 nucleotides read TGTGCCAGCAGCTCCGGGATGGGGACTGAAGCTTTCTTT. It specifies CASSSGMGTEAFF. This chain uses TRBV5-4 with TRBJ1-1; D is undetermined. The CDR3 totals 13 residues. Trimming took off 3 bases at V and 5 bases at J, with 11 bases between the two ends. Germline V lookup: CDR1 SGHNT, CDR2 YYREEE (reference sequence).

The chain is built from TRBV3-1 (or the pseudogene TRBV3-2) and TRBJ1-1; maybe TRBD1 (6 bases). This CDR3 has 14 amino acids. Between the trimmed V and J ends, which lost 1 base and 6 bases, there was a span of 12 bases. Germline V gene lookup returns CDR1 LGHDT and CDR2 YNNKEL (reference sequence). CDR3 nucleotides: TGTGCCAGCAGCCAAGTTGGGGGGGCCCCTGAAGCTTTCTTT. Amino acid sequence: CASSQVGGAPEAFF.

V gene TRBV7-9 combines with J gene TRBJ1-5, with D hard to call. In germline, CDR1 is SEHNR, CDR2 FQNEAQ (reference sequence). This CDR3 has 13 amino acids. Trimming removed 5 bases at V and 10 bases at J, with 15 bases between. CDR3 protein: CASSPGSGKPQHF. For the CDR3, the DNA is TGTGCCAGCAGCCCGGGGAGTGGGAAACCCCAGCATTTT. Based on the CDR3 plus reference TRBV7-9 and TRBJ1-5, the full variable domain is DTGVSQNPRHKITKRGQNVTFRCDPISEHNRLYWYRQTLGQGPEFLTYFQNEAQLEKSRLLSDRFSAERPKGSFSTLEIQRTEQGDSAMYLCASSPGSGKPQHFGDGTRLSIL.

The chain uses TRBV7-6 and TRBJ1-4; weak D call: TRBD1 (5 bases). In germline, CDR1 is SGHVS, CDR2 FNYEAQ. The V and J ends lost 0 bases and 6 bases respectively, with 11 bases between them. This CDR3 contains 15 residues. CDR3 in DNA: TGTGCCAGCAGCTTAGCGGGGCGGTCTGATGAAAAACTGTTTTTT. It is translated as CASSLAGRSDEKLFF.

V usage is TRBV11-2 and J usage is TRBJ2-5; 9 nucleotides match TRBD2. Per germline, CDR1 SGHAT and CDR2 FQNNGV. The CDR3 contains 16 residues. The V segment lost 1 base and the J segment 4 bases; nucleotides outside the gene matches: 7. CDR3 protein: CASSLGGGRAAETQYF. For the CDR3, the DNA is TGTGCCAGCAGCTTAGGAGGCGGGAGGGCCGCAGAGACCCAGTACTTC.

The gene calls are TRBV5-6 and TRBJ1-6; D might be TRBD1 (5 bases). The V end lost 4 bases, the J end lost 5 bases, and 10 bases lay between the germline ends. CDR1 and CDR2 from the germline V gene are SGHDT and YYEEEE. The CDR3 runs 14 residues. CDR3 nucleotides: TGTGCCAGCAGCGCAGGGTGGGATAATTCACCCCTCCACTTT. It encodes CASSAGWDNSPLHF.

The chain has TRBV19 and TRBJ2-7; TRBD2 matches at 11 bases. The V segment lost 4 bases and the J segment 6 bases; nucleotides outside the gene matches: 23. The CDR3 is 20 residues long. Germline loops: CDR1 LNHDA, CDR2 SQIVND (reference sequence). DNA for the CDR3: TGTGCCAGTAGTACACCTCGGGACCCCGGGACTAGCGGAGGCCTTCCCGAGCAGTACTTC. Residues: CASSTPRDPGTSGGLPEQYF.

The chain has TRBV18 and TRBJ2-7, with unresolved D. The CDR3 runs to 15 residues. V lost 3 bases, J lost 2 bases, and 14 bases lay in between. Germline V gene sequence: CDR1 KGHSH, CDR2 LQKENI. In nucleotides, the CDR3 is TGTGCCAGCTCACCCCTAGGGCAGACTGCCTACGAGCAGTACTTC. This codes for CASSPLGQTAYEQYF.

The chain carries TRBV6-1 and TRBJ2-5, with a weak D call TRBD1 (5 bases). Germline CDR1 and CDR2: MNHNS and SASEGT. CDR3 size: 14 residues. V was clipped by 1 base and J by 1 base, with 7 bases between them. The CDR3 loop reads CASSEGQRQETQYF. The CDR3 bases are TGTGCCAGCAGTGAAGGACAGCGCCAAGAGACCCAGTACTTC.

This CDR3 is CASSLIPGELFF. The CDR3, as DNA: TGCGCCAGCAGCTTGATTCCCGGGGAGCTGTTTTTT. This chain links TRBV5-1 with TRBJ2-2; unclear D gene. The CDR3 is 12 amino acids. The germline CDR1 and CDR2 sequences are SGHRS and YFSETQ. Trimming stripped 1 base from V and 6 bases from J, with 4 bases between.

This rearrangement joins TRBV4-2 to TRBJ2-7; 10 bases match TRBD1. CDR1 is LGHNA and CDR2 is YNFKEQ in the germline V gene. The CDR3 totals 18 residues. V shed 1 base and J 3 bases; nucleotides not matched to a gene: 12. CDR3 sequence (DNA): TGTGCCAGCAGCCAAGTTTCCTCCGGGACAGGGGCCCACTACGAGCAGTACTTC. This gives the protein CASSQVSSGTGAHYEQYF.